This T cell receptor (beta chain) comes out of a study of shared clonotypes between healthy human individuals. Study-wide context: Participating donors consisted of a couple of women and a few men aged 18 to 49.

CDR3 size: 13 residues. Between the trimmed V and J ends, which lost 3 bases and 7 bases, there was a span of 12 bases. Germline values: CDR1 MGHRA, CDR2 YSYEKL. The data were produced by immunoSEQ multiplex PCR, yet TCRdb's version contains in-frame clones alone and is incomplete. Of roughly 2 million clones detected, 85% to 95% appear once; the ten largest clones hold more than 0.1%. Findings and caveats of the study: Estimated richness was generally greater in naive than memory subsets.

The table lists this clone with a count of one. The antigen is undetermined. Donation came from healthy HIV-negative adults that had no recent acute infections or vaccinations. Only Caucasian adults living in Nashville, Tennessee made up the donor group. The V and J genes are TRBV4-1 and TRBJ2-5, with D hard to call. Sequencing was carried out using naive CD4+ T cells sorted from blood. Subset described: CD45RA+ positively selected. The receptor's source is a man younger than 35 in good health. This CDR3 reads CASSQFTEGTQYF. The CDR3 DNA reads TGCGCCAGCAGCCAGTTTACCGAAGGGACCCAGTACTTC.